The 5 T cell receptor beta chains in this list originate from one sample, sequenced in a study of cytomegalovirus exposure and HLA in healthy donors. The primer mix had 60 Vbeta and 13 Jbeta primers. The data were produced by immunoSEQ multiplex PCR, yet TCRdb's version contains in-frame clones alone and is incomplete. The sample contains 150,000 or so clones, approximately 80% of which appear only once. Specimen: PBMCs. The receptors derive from a man aged 50 to 59 in good health and CMV-seronegative.

The chain joins TRBV9 to TRBJ2-5; 7 nucleotides match TRBD1. CDR3 length: 13 amino acids. With 3 bases clipped from V and 7 bases from J, the junction kept 6 bases outside the gene matches. Germline V gene lookup returns CDR1 SGDLS and CDR2 YYNGEE. The CDR3 bases are TGTGCCAGCAGCGGTACAGGGGTGGGGACCCAGTACTTC. Its translation is CASSGTGVGTQYF.

The V and J genes are TRBV6-1 and TRBJ1-2, with 8 nucleotides matching TRBD1. This CDR3 is 14 amino acids long. CDR1 and CDR2 (germline): MNHNS, SASEGT. J lost 6 bases, V lost 3 bases, and 6 bases had no gene match. The CDR3 DNA sequence: TGTGCCAGCAGTGACCATCAGGGGGCGGATGGCTACACCTTC. Its translation: CASSDHQGADGYTF.

This chain joins TRBV28 and TRBJ1-6, with 8 bases matching TRBD1. With V trimmed by 3 bases and J by 8 bases, 9 bases remained unmatched. CDR1 is MDHEN and CDR2 is SYDVKM in the germline V gene. CDR3 size: 16 residues. The CDR3 DNA is TGTGCCAGCAGTTTGCAGGGGGCGAGTTTGGATTCACCCCTCCACTTT. Its translation is CASSLQGASLDSPLHF.

The chain links TRBV9 to TRBJ2-5, with D possibly TRBD1 on 6 matching bases. This CDR3 contains 20 residues. V was pared by 3 bases and J by 2 bases, with 29 bases between. Germline loops: CDR1 SGDLS, CDR2 YYNGEE. The CDR3 coding sequence is TGTGCCAGCAGCGGCTCAGGGTTGTCAATACCCTGGGGGCCGCAAGAGACCCAGTACTTC. Its translation is CASSGSGLSIPWGPQETQYF.

V gene TRBV6-1 combines with J gene TRBJ2-7, with D perhaps matching TRBD1 (5 bases). Germline V CDR1 and CDR2: MNHNS, SASEGT. V was pared by 4 bases and J by 3 bases, with 10 bases between. This CDR3 comprises 13 residues. The CDR3 loop is CASSADSYYEQYF. CDR3 coding DNA: TGTGCCAGCAGTGCCGACAGCTACTACGAGCAGTACTTC.